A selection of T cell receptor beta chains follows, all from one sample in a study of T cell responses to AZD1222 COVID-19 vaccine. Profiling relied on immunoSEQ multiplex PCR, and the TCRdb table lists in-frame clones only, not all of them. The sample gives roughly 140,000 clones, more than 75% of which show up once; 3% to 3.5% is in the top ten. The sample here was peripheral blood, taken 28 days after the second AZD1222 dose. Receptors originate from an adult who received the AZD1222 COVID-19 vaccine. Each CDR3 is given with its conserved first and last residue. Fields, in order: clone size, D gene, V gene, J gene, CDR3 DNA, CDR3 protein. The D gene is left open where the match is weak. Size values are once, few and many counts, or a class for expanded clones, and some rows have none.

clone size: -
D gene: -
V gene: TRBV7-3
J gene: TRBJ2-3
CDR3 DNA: TGTGCCACCTCGACAGCTAGCACAGATACGCAGTATTTT
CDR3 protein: CATSTASTDTQYF

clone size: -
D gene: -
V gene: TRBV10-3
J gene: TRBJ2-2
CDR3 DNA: TGTGCCATCAGTGAGTCGCTAGTTTTGGCCGGGGAGCTGTTTTTT
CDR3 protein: CAISESLVLAGELFF

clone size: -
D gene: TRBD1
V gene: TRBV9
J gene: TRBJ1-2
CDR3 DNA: TGTGCCAGCAGCGTAGAAGAGGGACAGGGTAGGCGCTACACCTTC
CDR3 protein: CASSVEEGQGRRYTF

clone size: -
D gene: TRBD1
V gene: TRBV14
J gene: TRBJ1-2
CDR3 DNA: TGTGCCAGCAGCTTCTTGGAGGGACAGGGATCCTATGGCTACACCTTC
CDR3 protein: CASSFLEGQGSYGYTF

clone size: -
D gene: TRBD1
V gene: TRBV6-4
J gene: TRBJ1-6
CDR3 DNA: TGTGCCAGCAGTGAATGGGGACAGGGTTCACCCCTCCACTTT
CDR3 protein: CASSEWGQGSPLHF

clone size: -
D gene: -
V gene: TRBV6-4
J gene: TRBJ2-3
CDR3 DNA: TGTGCCAGCAGTGATCACTTCTCAGATACGCAGTATTTT
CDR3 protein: CASSDHFSDTQYF

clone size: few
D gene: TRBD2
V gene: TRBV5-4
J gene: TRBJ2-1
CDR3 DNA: TGTGCCAGCAGCTTGGAGCCCGGGAGGACTAGCGGCAATGAGCAGTTCTTC
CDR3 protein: CASSLEPGRTSGNEQFF

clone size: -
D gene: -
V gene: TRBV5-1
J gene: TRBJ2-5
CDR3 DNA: TGCGCCAGCAGGCACAGCGGCGGCGAGACCCAGTACTTC
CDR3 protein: CASRHSGGETQYF

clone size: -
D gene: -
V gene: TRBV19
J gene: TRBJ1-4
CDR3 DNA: TGTGCCAGTAGGGTTGGACCGATTAATGAAAAACTGTTTTTT
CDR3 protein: CASRVGPINEKLFF

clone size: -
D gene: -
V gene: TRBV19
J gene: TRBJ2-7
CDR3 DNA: TGTGCCAGTAGTATAGGCTACGAGCAGTACTTC
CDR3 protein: CASSIGYEQYF

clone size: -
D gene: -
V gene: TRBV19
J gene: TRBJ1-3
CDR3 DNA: TGTGCCAGTAGCCGCTCCGGGATCATGGGCGGAAACACCATATATTTT
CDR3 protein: CASSRSGIMGGNTIYF

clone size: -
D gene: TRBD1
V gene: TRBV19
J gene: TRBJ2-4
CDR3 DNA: TGTGCCAGTAGTATTGCGGGACAGGGGGTTAACATTCAGTACTTC
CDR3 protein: CASSIAGQGVNIQYF

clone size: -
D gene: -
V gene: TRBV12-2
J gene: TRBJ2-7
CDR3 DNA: TGTGCAAGTCGCTTACCACGTAGAGCCTACGAGCAGTACTTC
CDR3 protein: CASRLPRRAYEQYF

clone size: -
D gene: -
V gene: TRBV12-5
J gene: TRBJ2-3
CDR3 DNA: TGTGCTAGTTCCAGGGGGGCAGAAGATACGCAGTATTTT
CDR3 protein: CASSRGAEDTQYF

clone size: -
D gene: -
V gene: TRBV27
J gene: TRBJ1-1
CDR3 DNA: TGTGCCAGCAGACGTAAGCCCGTCACGGGACACCAGAACACTGAAGCTTTCTTT
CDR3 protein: CASRRKPVTGHQNTEAFF

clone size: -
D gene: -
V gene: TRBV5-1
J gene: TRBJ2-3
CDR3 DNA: TGCGCCAGCAGCTTAGCGGGTCCTAGCACAGATACGCAGTATTTT
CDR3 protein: CASSLAGPSTDTQYF

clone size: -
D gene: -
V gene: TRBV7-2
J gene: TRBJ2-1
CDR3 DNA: TGTGCCAGCAGCTTGGGGGACTTTGCCTACAATGAGCAGTTCTTC
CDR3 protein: CASSLGDFAYNEQFF

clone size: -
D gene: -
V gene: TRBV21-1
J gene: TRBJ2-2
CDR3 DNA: TGTGCCAGCAGCGCCAAGGGTAGTCAGCGGTACACCGGGGAGCTGTTTTTT
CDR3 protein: CASSAKGSQRYTGELFF

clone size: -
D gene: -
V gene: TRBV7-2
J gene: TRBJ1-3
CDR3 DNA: TGTGCCAGCAGCCACCCAGGGACTGGAAACACCATATATTTT
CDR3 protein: CASSHPGTGNTIYF

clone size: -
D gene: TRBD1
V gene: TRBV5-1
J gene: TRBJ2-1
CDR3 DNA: TGCGCCAGCAGCTTGGTCCGACAGGGTGTGAGTGAGCAGTTCTTC
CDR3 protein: CASSLVRQGVSEQFF